This TCR beta chain was captured in a study of naive and memory T cell subsets. Whole-study results and caveats: Possibly reflecting memory cells re-expressing CD45RA, a few larger clonotypes occurred in naive repertoires, especially CD8. Between naive and memory subsets, TCR abundance power law exponents differed.

Both TRBC1 and TRBC2 were covered by a beta constant-region primer of two equimolar oligonucleotides. Ligated cDNA was amplified by four rounds of PCR with nested alpha and beta constant-region primers and SP2. A single record per CDR3 protein comes from TCRdb applying MiXCR to the UMI-ligation and nested PCR reads. The repertoire holds 150,000 or so distinct CDR3 sequences, with 22% as singletons. A note on this clonotype: Its antigen is not known.

After CD4 positive bead selection, the CD4-negative fraction gave CD8 T cells. The germline CDR1 and CDR2 sequences are ENHRY and SYGVKD. CDR3 length equals 16 residues. With 0 bases removed from V and 7 bases from J, the gap between germline ends came to 15 bases. The chain combines TRBV10-3 with TRBJ1-4, with D maybe TRBD1 (6 bases). Sequencing was performed on naive CD4+ T cells from blood. The receptor was isolated from a human donor in good health. CDR3 amino acids: CAISESLQGLVEKLFF. For the CDR3, the DNA is TGTGCCATCAGTGAGTCTCTACAGGGACTAGTTGAAAAACTGTTTTTT.